This TCR beta chain emerged from a study of blood T cell repertoires in COVID-19. Whole-study context: T cells, B-cell-depleted T cells, or PBMCs supplied cDNA or gDNA.

Sequenced by immunoSEQ multiplex PCR; TCRdb stores in-frame clones only, minus some. The sample yields 200,000 to 250,000 clones, more than 70% seen once. Germline V CDR1 and CDR2: SGHRS, YFSETQ. Losses at the gene ends were 0 bases for V and 2 bases for J; bases not matched to a gene: 5. CDR3 length: 15 residues. The chain joins TRBV5-1 to TRBJ2-7; 7 positions match TRBD1. The receptor's source is a human donor in a cohort sampled during active COVID-19. Sequencing was carried out using peripheral blood. CDR3 coding DNA: TGCGCCAGCAGCTTGGACAGGGGAGAGGCCTACGAGCAGTACTTC. Translation gives CASSLDRGEAYEQYF. The full variable domain, completed using reference TRBV5-1 and TRBJ2-7, is KAGVTQTPRYLIKTRGQQVTLSCSPISGHRSVSWYQQTPGQGLQFLFEYFSETQRNKGNFPGRFSGRQFSNSRSEMNVSTLELGDSALYLCASSLDRGEAYEQYFGPGTRLTVT.